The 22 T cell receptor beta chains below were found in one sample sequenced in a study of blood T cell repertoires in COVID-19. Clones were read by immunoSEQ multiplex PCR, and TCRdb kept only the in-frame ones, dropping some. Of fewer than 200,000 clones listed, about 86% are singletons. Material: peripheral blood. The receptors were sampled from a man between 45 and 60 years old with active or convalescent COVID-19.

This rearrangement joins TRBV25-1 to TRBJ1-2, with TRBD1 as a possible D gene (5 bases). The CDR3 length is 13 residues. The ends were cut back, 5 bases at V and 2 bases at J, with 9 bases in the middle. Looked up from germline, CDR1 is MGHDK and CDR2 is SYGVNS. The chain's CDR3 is CASSPGINYGYTF. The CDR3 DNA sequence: TGTGCCAGCAGTCCAGGGATCAACTATGGCTACACCTTC.

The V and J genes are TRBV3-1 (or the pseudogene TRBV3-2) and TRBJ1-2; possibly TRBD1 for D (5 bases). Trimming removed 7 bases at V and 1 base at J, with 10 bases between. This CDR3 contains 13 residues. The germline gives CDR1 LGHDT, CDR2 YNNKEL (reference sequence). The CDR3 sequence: CASTRGYNYGYTF. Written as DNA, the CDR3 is TGTGCCAGCACAAGGGGATATAACTATGGCTACACCTTC.

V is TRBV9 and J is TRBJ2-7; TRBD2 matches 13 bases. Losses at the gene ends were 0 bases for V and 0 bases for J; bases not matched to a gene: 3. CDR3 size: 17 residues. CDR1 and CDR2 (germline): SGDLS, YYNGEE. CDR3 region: CASSVGLAGGHSYEQYF. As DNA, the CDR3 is TGTGCCAGCAGCGTAGGACTAGCGGGAGGACACTCCTACGAGCAGTACTTC.

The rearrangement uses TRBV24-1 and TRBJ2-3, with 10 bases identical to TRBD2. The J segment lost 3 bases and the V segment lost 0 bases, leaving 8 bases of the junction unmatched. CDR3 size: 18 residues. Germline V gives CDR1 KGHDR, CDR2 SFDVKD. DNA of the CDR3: TGTGCCACCAGTGATTTGGGTATGGCTAGCGGGAGTACAGATACGCAGTATTTT. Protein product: CATSDLGMASGSTDTQYF.

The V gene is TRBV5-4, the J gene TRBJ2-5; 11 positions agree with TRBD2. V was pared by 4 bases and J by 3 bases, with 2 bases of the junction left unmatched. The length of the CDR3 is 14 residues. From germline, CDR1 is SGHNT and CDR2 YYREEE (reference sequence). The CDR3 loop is CASSPGLAEETQYF. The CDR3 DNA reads TGTGCCAGCAGCCCGGGACTAGCGGAAGAGACCCAGTACTTC.

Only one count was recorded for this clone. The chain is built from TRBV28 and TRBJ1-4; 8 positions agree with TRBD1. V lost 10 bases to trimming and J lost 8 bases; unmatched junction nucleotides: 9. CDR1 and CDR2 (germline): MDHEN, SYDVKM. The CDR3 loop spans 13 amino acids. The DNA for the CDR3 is TGTGCCACTCTAGACAGGGGACGGGAAAAACTGTTTTTT. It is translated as CATLDRGREKLFF.

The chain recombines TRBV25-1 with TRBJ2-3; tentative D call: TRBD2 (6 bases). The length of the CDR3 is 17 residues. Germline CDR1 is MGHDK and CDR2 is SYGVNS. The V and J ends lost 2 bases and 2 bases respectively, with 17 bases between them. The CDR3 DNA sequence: TGTGCCAGCAGTGAAGTTGGGGCGGGGCCTTCCACAGATACGCAGTATTTT. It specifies CASSEVGAGPSTDTQYF.

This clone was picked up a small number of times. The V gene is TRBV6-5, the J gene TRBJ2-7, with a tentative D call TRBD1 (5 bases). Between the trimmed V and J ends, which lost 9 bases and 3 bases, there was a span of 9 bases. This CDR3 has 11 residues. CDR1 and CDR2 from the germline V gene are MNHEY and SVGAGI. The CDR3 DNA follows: TGTGCCAGTGGCAGGGACTACGAGCAGTACTTC. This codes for CASGRDYEQYF.

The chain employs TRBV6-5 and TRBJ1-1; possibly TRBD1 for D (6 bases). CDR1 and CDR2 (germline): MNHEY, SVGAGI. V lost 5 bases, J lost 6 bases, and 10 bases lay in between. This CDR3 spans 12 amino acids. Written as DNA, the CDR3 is TGTGCCAGCAGTCTACAGGGTGCTGAAGCTTTCTTT. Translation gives CASSLQGAEAFF.

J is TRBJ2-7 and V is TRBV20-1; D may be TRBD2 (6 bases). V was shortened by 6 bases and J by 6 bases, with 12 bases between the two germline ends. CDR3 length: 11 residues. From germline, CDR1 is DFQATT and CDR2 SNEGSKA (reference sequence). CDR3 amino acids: CSASPGSEQYF. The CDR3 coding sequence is TGCAGTGCCAGTCCCGGGAGCGAGCAGTACTTC.

CDR3 in amino acids: CASSSLWGENGYTF. Written as DNA, the CDR3 is TGTGCCAGCAGTTCCTTGTGGGGGGAAAATGGCTACACCTTC. The rearrangement uses TRBV27 and TRBJ1-2; perhaps TRBD1 as D (5 bases). The length of the CDR3 is 14 residues. CDR1 and CDR2 (germline): MNHEY, SMNVEV (reference sequence). Deletions cut 4 bases from V and 6 bases from J, with 15 bases between.

CDR3 residues: CAPEYGEFF. CDR3 coding DNA: TGTGCCCCTGAGTACGGGGAATTCTTC. The chain employs TRBV7-6 and TRBJ2-1, with D perhaps TRBD2 (5 bases). The CDR3 loop spans 9 amino acids. The germline V gene encodes CDR1 SGHVS and CDR2 FNYEAQ. The V end was cut by 11 bases, the J end by 16 bases, with 15 bases between.

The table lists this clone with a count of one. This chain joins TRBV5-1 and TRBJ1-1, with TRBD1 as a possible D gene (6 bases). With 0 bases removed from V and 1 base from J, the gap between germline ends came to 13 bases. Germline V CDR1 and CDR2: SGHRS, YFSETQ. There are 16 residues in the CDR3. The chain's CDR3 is CASSLGQVVGNTEAFF. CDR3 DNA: TGCGCCAGCAGCTTGGGACAGGTAGTAGGGAACACTGAAGCTTTCTTT.

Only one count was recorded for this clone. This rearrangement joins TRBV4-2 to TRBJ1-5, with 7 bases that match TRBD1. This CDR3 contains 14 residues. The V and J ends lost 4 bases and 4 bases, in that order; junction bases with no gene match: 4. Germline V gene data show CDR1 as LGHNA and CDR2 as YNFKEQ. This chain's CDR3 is CASSRDSGNQPQHF. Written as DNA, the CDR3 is TGTGCCAGCAGCCGGGACAGTGGAAATCAGCCCCAGCATTTT.

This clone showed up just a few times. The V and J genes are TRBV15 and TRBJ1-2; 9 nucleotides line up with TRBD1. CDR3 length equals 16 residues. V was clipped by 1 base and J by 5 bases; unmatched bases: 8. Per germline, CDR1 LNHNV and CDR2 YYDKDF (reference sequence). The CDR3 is CATSRAGQGRGYGYTF. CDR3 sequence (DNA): TGTGCCACCAGCAGAGCGGGACAGGGAAGGGGGTATGGCTACACCTTC.

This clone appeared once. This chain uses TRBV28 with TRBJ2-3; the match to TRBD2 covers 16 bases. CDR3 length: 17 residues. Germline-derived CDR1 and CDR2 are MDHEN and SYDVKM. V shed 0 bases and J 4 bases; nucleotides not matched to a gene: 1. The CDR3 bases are TGTGCCAGCAGTTTATGGGGGACTAGCGGGAGGGCAGATACGCAGTATTTT. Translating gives CASSLWGTSGRADTQYF. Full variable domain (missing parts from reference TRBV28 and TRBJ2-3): DVKVTQSSRYLVKRTGEKVFLECVQDMDHENMFWYRQDPGLGLRLIYFSYDVKMKEKGDIPEGYSVSREKKERFSLILESASTNQTSMYLCASSLWGTSGRADTQYFGPGTRLTVL.

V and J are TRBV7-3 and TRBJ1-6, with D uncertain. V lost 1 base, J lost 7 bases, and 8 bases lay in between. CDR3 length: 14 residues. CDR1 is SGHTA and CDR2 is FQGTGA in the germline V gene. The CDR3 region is CASSLNPQNSPLHF. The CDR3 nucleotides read TGTGCCAGCAGCTTAAATCCACAGAATTCACCCCTCCACTTT.

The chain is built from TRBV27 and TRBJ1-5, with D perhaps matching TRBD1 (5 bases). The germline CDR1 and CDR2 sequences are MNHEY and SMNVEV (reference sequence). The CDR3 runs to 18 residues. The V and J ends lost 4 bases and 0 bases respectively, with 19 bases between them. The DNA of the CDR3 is TGTGCCAGCAGTTACTCCGGGTACGGGGGAGGTAGCAATCAGCCCCAGCATTTT. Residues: CASSYSGYGGGSNQPQHF.

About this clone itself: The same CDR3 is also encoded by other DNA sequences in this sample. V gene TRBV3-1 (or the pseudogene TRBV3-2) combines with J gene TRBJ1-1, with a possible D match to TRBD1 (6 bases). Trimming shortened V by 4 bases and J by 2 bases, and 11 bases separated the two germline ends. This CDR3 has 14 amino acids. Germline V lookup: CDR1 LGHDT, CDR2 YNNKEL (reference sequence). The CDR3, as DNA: TGTGCCAGCAGCCTCGGACAGAAAAACACTGAAGCTTTCTTT. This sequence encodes CASSLGQKNTEAFF.

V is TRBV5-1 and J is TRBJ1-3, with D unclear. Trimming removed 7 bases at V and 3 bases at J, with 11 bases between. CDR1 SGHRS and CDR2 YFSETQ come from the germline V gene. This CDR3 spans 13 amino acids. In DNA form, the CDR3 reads TGCGCCAGCCGGGAGGGAGATGGAAACACCATATATTTT. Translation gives CASREGDGNTIYF.

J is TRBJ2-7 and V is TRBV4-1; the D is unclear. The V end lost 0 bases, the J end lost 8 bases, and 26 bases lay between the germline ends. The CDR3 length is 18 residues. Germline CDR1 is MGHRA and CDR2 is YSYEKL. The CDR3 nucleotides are TGCGCCAGCAGCCAAGAAGGTACCCGGAGCAGCGTCCTAGTGAAGCAGTACTTC. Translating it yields CASSQEGTRSSVLVKQYF.

CDR3 amino acids: CASSLAGGNTQYF. CDR3 sequence (DNA): TGTGCCAGCAGCTTAGCGGGGGGCAATACGCAGTATTTT. The V and J genes are TRBV11-2 and TRBJ2-3; D is possibly TRBD2 (7 bases). The CDR3 has 13 amino acids. Trimming pared 1 base from V and 7 bases from J, leaving 9 bases between. Germline V gives CDR1 SGHAT, CDR2 FQNNGV. Filled out from reference TRBV11-2 and TRBJ2-3, the complete variable domain reads EAGVAQSPRYKIIEKRQSVAFWCNPISGHATLYWYQQILGQGPKLLIQFQNNGVVDDSQLPKDRFSAERLKGVDSTLKIQPAKLEDSAVYLCASSLAGGNTQYFGPGTRLTVL.